This is a list of T cell receptor beta chains from one sample in a study of T cells after yellow fever vaccination. TCRdb passed the 5' RACE reads through MiXCR, listing each CDR3 protein once. The table has roughly 500,000 distinct CDR3 sequences, about 19% seen once. The sample here was PBMCs, taken 15 days after the yellow fever booster vaccination. These receptors were obtained from a man aged 25-45 years who received the YFV17D yellow fever vaccine. Each CDR3 is given with its conserved first and last residue. A D gene is named only where the DNA matches it firmly. Clone size is not always given. Where it is, it says once, few, many or a class for expanded clones.

j_call: TRBJ2-3; d_call: TRBD2; v_call: TRBV5-5; clone_size: -; cdr3_nt: TGTGCCAGCAGCTTCCCTAGCGGGAGTGCTACGCAGTATTTT; cdr3_aa: CASSFPSGSATQYF
j_call: TRBJ2-5; d_call: -; v_call: TRBV3-1; clone_size: few; cdr3_nt: TGTGCCAGCAGCCAAGATCTGGACGATCCGGGGGAGACCCAGTACTTC; cdr3_aa: CASSQDLDDPGETQYF
j_call: TRBJ1-2; d_call: TRBD1; v_call: TRBV7-9; clone_size: -; cdr3_nt: TGTGCCAGCAGCCTGGGACAGCACTATGGCTACACCTTC; cdr3_aa: CASSLGQHYGYTF
j_call: TRBJ2-1; d_call: -; v_call: TRBV7-2; clone_size: few; cdr3_nt: TGTGCCAGCAGCTTAAAGGGCGGGGACGGTTACAATGAGCAGTTCTTC; cdr3_aa: CASSLKGGDGYNEQFF
j_call: TRBJ2-5; d_call: -; v_call: TRBV15; clone_size: -; cdr3_nt: TGTGCCACCAGCAGGCGGGACAGCCAAGAGACCCAGTACTTC; cdr3_aa: CATSRRDSQETQYF
j_call: TRBJ2-1; d_call: TRBD1; v_call: TRBV6-2/TRBV6-3; clone_size: few; cdr3_nt: TGTGCCAGCAGTTACCTGGACAGGGGCGATGAGCAGTTCTTC; cdr3_aa: CASSYLDRGDEQFF
j_call: TRBJ2-7; d_call: -; v_call: TRBV4-3; clone_size: -; cdr3_nt: TGCGCCAGCAGCCAAGTGACAGGTACCACCTACGAGCAGTACTTC; cdr3_aa: CASSQVTGTTYEQYF
j_call: TRBJ2-2; d_call: -; v_call: TRBV7-2; clone_size: -; cdr3_nt: TGTGCCAGCAGCCGGGTTCTTCCCGGGGAGCTGTTTTTT; cdr3_aa: CASSRVLPGELFF
j_call: TRBJ2-5; d_call: -; v_call: TRBV18; clone_size: -; cdr3_nt: TGTGCCAGCTCCTCGGAGATACCGGAGACCCAGTACTTC; cdr3_aa: CASSSEIPETQYF
j_call: TRBJ2-1; d_call: TRBD2; v_call: TRBV6-1; clone_size: few; cdr3_nt: TGTGCCAGCAGTGCACCGCTAGCGGGATATAGGAATGAGCAGTTCTTC; cdr3_aa: CASSAPLAGYRNEQFF
j_call: TRBJ2-7; d_call: TRBD2; v_call: TRBV7-2; clone_size: -; cdr3_nt: TGTGCCAGCAGGCAGGGAGGGACCTACGAGCAGTACTTC; cdr3_aa: CASRQGGTYEQYF
j_call: TRBJ2-1; d_call: -; v_call: TRBV20-1; clone_size: -; cdr3_nt: TGCAGTGCTAGTAATCAGCCATCGTACAATGAGCAGTTCTTC; cdr3_aa: CSASNQPSYNEQFF
j_call: TRBJ2-5; d_call: TRBD2; v_call: TRBV20-1; clone_size: -; cdr3_nt: TGCAGTGCTAGAGATCGGACTAGCGCCCAAGAGACCCAGTACTTC; cdr3_aa: CSARDRTSAQETQYF
j_call: TRBJ2-3; d_call: -; v_call: TRBV4-2; clone_size: -; cdr3_nt: TGTGCCAGCAGCCAAGATATGCTAGCGGATACGCAGTATTTT; cdr3_aa: CASSQDMLADTQYF
j_call: TRBJ2-3; d_call: -; v_call: TRBV19; clone_size: few; cdr3_nt: TGTGCCAGTACGGAGGGAATGTTAGTGACAGATACGCAGTATTTT; cdr3_aa: CASTEGMLVTDTQYF
j_call: TRBJ2-5; d_call: -; v_call: TRBV5-1; clone_size: -; cdr3_nt: TGCGCCAGCAGCTTGGTCGGGACTCGGGGGCTTTTGCAGACCCAGTACTTC; cdr3_aa: CASSLVGTRGLLQTQYF
j_call: TRBJ1-3; d_call: -; v_call: TRBV5-5; clone_size: many; cdr3_nt: TGTGCCAGCAGCACACAGGGTGCTGGAAACACCATATATTTT; cdr3_aa: CASSTQGAGNTIYF
j_call: TRBJ2-7; d_call: TRBD1; v_call: TRBV4-3; clone_size: few; cdr3_nt: TGCGCCAGCAGCCAAGAGGAGGGACAGGGCTACGAGCAGTACTTC; cdr3_aa: CASSQEEGQGYEQYF
j_call: TRBJ1-2; d_call: -; v_call: TRBV10-3; clone_size: -; cdr3_nt: TGTGCCATCAGTGAGGGGGAGAACTATGGCTACACCTTC; cdr3_aa: CAISEGENYGYTF
j_call: TRBJ2-2; d_call: -; v_call: TRBV6-5; clone_size: few; cdr3_nt: TGTGCCAGCAGTTACTCCGGACGAGCTGGGGGCACCGGGGAGCTGTTTTTT; cdr3_aa: CASSYSGRAGGTGELFF
j_call: TRBJ1-4; d_call: -; v_call: TRBV20-1; clone_size: -; cdr3_nt: TGCAGTGCCAGAGAGGGGGCAACTAATGAAAAACTGTTTTTT; cdr3_aa: CSAREGATNEKLFF
j_call: TRBJ2-3; d_call: TRBD2; v_call: TRBV6-2/TRBV6-3; clone_size: -; cdr3_nt: TGTGCCAGCAGTTACCTTCTAGCGGGAGTTTCGGATACGCAGTATTTT; cdr3_aa: CASSYLLAGVSDTQYF
j_call: TRBJ2-1; d_call: -; v_call: TRBV12-3/TRBV12-4; clone_size: -; cdr3_nt: TGTGCCAGCAGTTTGACGGGGCCCGGCAATGAGCAGTTCTTC; cdr3_aa: CASSLTGPGNEQFF
j_call: TRBJ2-5; d_call: -; v_call: TRBV29-1; clone_size: -; cdr3_nt: TGCAGCGTTAGTCCTAGTAAAGAGACCCAGTACTTC; cdr3_aa: CSVSPSKETQYF
j_call: TRBJ2-5; d_call: TRBD2; v_call: TRBV28; clone_size: -; cdr3_nt: TGTGCCAGCAACCAATATCCTTTAGCGGGAGTTGCCGGAGAGACCCAGTACTTC; cdr3_aa: CASNQYPLAGVAGETQYF
j_call: TRBJ2-2; d_call: TRBD1; v_call: TRBV7-6; clone_size: few; cdr3_nt: TGTGCCAGCAGCTTACAGGGGGCGGGTAGCACCGGGGAGCTGTTTTTT; cdr3_aa: CASSLQGAGSTGELFF
j_call: TRBJ1-5; d_call: TRBD1; v_call: TRBV20-1; clone_size: -; cdr3_nt: TGCAGTGCTTATGGACAGGGGGCGACCGGGAATCAGCCCCAGCATTTT; cdr3_aa: CSAYGQGATGNQPQHF
j_call: TRBJ2-3; d_call: -; v_call: TRBV5-1; clone_size: -; cdr3_nt: TGCGCCAGCGAAAGGTCCTCCTCGGGGCCAGATACGCAGTATTTT; cdr3_aa: CASERSSSGPDTQYF
j_call: TRBJ2-1; d_call: -; v_call: TRBV15; clone_size: few; cdr3_nt: TGTGCCACCAGCAGGGGCAGGACAACATACAATGAGCAGTTCTTC; cdr3_aa: CATSRGRTTYNEQFF
j_call: TRBJ2-7; d_call: -; v_call: TRBV4-3; clone_size: few; cdr3_nt: TGCGCCAGCAGCCAAGACGGGTCGAGCTCCTACGAGCAGTACTTC; cdr3_aa: CASSQDGSSSYEQYF
j_call: TRBJ2-3; d_call: -; v_call: TRBV7-9; clone_size: -; cdr3_nt: TGTGCCAGCAGCTTAGTTTCCGGGTACGCAGATACGCAGTATTTT; cdr3_aa: CASSLVSGYADTQYF
j_call: TRBJ2-2; d_call: -; v_call: TRBV4-3; clone_size: few; cdr3_nt: TGCGCCAGCAGCCAAGTGCCTGCCGGGAGAAACACCGGGGAGCTGTTTTTT; cdr3_aa: CASSQVPAGRNTGELFF
j_call: TRBJ1-1; d_call: -; v_call: TRBV6-2/TRBV6-3; clone_size: few; cdr3_nt: TGTGCCAGCGGGGATGGACGGGGCACTGAAGCTTTCTTT; cdr3_aa: CASGDGRGTEAFF
j_call: TRBJ1-6; d_call: -; v_call: TRBV9; clone_size: -; cdr3_nt: TGTGCCAGCAGCGTAGGCCGGACAGATAATTCACCCCTCCACTTT; cdr3_aa: CASSVGRTDNSPLHF
j_call: TRBJ1-4; d_call: -; v_call: TRBV6-1; clone_size: few; cdr3_nt: TGTGCCAGCAGTGAGACAGGTGGGAGAGAAAAACTGTTTTTT; cdr3_aa: CASSETGGREKLFF
j_call: TRBJ2-3; d_call: TRBD2; v_call: TRBV6-2/TRBV6-3; clone_size: -; cdr3_nt: TGTGCCAGCAGACTAGCGGGAGCAGATACGCAGTATTTT; cdr3_aa: CASRLAGADTQYF
j_call: TRBJ2-7; d_call: -; v_call: TRBV7-2; clone_size: once; cdr3_nt: TGTGCCAGCAGCTGGCGGGATTCATTGTCCTACGAGCAGTACTTC; cdr3_aa: CASSWRDSLSYEQYF
j_call: TRBJ2-1; d_call: -; v_call: TRBV4-2; clone_size: -; cdr3_nt: TGTGCCAGCAGCCAAGAAGGGGTAGCGACTAGGGGAGGTGAGCAGTTCTTC; cdr3_aa: CASSQEGVATRGGEQFF
j_call: TRBJ2-1; d_call: -; v_call: TRBV24-1; clone_size: few; cdr3_nt: TGTGCCACCAGTGATTTCGCGGCCCTGAAAGGGCAGTTCTTC; cdr3_aa: CATSDFAALKGQFF
j_call: TRBJ2-3; d_call: TRBD2; v_call: TRBV15; clone_size: -; cdr3_nt: TGTGCCACAGGACTAGCGGCACCCGGGCCTACGCAGTATTTT; cdr3_aa: CATGLAAPGPTQYF